The clone carrying this TCR beta chain was seen a few times. V trimming: 0 bases; J trimming: 2 bases; junction bases outside the gene matches: 0. The CDR3 is made up of 15 amino acids. The germline CDR1 and CDR2 sequences are SGHVS and FQNEAQ. The data are from a study of CD8 T cell repertoires and HIV-1 epitope variants. Only in-frame clones appear in the TCRdb table, and some are missing; sequencing was by immunoSEQ multiplex PCR. The data contain more than 85,000 clones, roughly 80% of them seen just once; the ten biggest clones take up roughly 25%. Sequenced input: uncultured baseline CD8+ T cells from peripheral blood mononuclear cells (PBMCs). This chain joins TRBV7-8 and TRBJ2-7; 11 bases map to TRBD1. The receptor was derived from a male donor with HIV. The CDR3: CASSLAGQGAYEQYF. The CDR3 DNA is TGTGCCAGCAGCTTAGCGGGACAGGGGGCCTACGAGCAGTACTTC.